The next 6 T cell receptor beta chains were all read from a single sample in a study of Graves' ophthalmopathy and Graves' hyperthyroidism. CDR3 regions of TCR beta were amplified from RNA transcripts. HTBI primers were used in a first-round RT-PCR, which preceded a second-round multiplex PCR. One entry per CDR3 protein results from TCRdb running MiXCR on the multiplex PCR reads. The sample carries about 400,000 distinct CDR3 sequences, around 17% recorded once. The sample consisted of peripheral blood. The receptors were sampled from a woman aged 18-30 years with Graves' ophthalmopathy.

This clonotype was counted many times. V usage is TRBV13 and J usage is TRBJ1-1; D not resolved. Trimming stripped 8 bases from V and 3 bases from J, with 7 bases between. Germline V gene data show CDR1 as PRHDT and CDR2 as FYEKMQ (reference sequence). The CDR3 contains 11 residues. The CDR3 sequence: CASLRDTEAFF. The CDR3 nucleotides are TGTGCCAGCTTGCGGGACACTGAAGCTTTCTTT.

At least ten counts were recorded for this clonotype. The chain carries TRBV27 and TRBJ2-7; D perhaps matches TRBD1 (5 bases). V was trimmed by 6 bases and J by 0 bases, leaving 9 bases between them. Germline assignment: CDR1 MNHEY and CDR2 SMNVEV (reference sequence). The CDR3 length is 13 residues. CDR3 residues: CASRMTVSYEQYF. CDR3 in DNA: TGTGCCAGCAGGATGACAGTCTCCTACGAGCAGTACTTC.

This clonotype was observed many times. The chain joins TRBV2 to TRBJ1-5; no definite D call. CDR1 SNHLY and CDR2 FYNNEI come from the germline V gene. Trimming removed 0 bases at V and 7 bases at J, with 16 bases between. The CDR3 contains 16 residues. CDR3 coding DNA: TGTGCCAGCAGTGAAGCCACCCCGAAGGCACACCAGCCCCAGCATTTT. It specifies CASSEATPKAHQPQHF.

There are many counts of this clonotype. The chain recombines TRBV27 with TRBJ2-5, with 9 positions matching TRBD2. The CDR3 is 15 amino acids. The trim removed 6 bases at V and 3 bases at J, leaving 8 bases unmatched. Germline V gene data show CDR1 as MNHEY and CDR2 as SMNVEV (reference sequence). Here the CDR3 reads CASRAGGVGKETQYF. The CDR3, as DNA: TGTGCCAGCAGAGCGGGAGGCGTTGGGAAAGAGACCCAGTACTTC.

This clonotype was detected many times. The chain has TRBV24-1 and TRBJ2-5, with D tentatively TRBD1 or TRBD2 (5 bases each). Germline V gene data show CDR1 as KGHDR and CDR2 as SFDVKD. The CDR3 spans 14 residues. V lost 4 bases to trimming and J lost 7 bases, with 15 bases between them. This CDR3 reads CATSDSGAAATQYF. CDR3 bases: TGTGCCACCAGTGACTCCGGGGCCGCAGCGACCCAGTACTTC.

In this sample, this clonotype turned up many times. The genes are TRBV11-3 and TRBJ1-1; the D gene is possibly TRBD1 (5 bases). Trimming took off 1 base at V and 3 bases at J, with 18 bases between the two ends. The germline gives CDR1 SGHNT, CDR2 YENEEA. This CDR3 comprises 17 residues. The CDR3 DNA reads TGTGCCAGCAGCTTAGTCGGCAGGGATGCATGGTACACTGAAGCTTTCTTT. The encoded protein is CASSLVGRDAWYTEAFF.